This T cell receptor (beta chain) derives from a study of cytomegalovirus exposure and HLA in healthy donors. The data were produced by immunoSEQ multiplex PCR, yet TCRdb's version contains in-frame clones alone and is incomplete. The table records 78,000 or so clones, 90% to 96% of them present only once. CDR1 and CDR2 (germline): LGHNA, YNFKEQ. CDR3 size: 14 residues. V dropped 5 bases and J dropped 6 bases, with 17 bases sitting between them. The chain carries TRBV4-2 and TRBJ2-7; the D gene is possibly TRBD1 (6 bases). The clonotype originates from a man between 18 and 29 years old in good health and CMV-seropositive. The specimen sequenced was PBMCs. CDR3 sequence (DNA): TGTGCCAGCAGCGTCGGGACACTTGCTTTCGAGCAGTACTTC. Translating it yields CASSVGTLAFEQYF.